What follows are 31 T cell receptor beta chains derived from one specimen sequenced in a study of CD8 T cells in Susac syndrome. An amount of RNA that ranged from roughly 0.45 to 1 ug was reverse transcribed with random hexamers. MiXCR was run by TCRdb on the immunoSEQ multiplex PCR reads, yielding one entry per CDR3 protein. The sample has 250,000 to 300,000 distinct CDR3 sequences, approximately 85% seen once; the top ten hold roughly 0.21%. The specimen was CD8+ T cells from PBMCs. The receptors come from a human donor with multiple sclerosis.

The chain employs TRBV20-1 and TRBJ2-2, with no clear D. Trimming stripped 6 bases from V and 1 base from J, with 12 bases between. CDR3 size: 14 residues. The germline gives CDR1 DFQATT, CDR2 SNEGSKA (reference sequence). The DNA of the CDR3 is TGCAGTGCCGAGAAGGGCTGGAACACCGGGGAGCTGTTTTTT. This translates into CSAEKGWNTGELFF.

This clonotype has just a few counts. The chain carries TRBV12-3 or TRBV12-4 and TRBJ2-1; D is ambiguous. The V gene lost 3 bases and the J gene lost 4 bases, with 7 bases spanning the gap. The CDR3 is 13 amino acids. For the CDR3, the DNA is TGTGCCAGCAGTTTCCCTGTATACAATGAGCAGTTCTTC. It yields the protein CASSFPVYNEQFF.

This clonotype was observed a single time. This chain joins TRBV10-2 and TRBJ2-5, with TRBD2 matching over 11 bases. CDR3 length: 15 residues. Germline V gives CDR1 WSHSY, CDR2 SAAADI. V was pared by 7 bases and J by 5 bases, with 9 bases of the junction left unmatched. The DNA for the CDR3 is TGCGCCAGCAAATTACTAGCGGGAGCGATGGAGACCCAGTACTTC. This sequence encodes CASKLLAGAMETQYF.

The rearrangement links TRBV6-1 to TRBJ1-1, with TRBD1 identical over 11 bases. Germline V gene data show CDR1 as MNHNS and CDR2 as SASEGT. V was pared by 7 bases and J by 5 bases, with 6 bases of the junction left unmatched. CDR3 length: 14 residues. In nucleotides, the CDR3 is TGTGCCAGCAACTCCGGGACAGGGGGTACTGAAGCTTTCTTT. Translation: CASNSGTGGTEAFF.

The J gene is TRBJ1-2, the V gene TRBV12-3 or TRBV12-4, with 8 bases lining up with TRBD1. Germline trimming cut 6 bases from V and 3 bases from J; bases unmatched to any gene: 15. The CDR3 length is 17 residues. CDR3 sequence reads: CASSPIDRGESDYGYTF. CDR3 nucleotides: TGTGCCAGCAGCCCCATCGACAGGGGCGAGTCGGACTATGGCTACACCTTC.

The V gene is TRBV14, the J gene TRBJ2-1; the match to TRBD2 covers 9 bases. The germline gives CDR1 SGHDN, CDR2 FVKESK. Trimming removed 4 bases from V and 9 bases from J; junction bases left unmatched: 10. The CDR3 totals 15 residues. CDR3 sequence reads: CASSLSSSGRSEQFF. DNA for the CDR3: TGTGCCAGCAGCCTTTCATCGAGCGGGAGGTCTGAGCAGTTCTTC.

This chain uses TRBV4-1 with TRBJ2-7; no reliable D call. Looked up from germline, CDR1 is MGHRA and CDR2 is YSYEKL. Deletions cut 4 bases from V and 2 bases from J, with 18 bases between. This CDR3 contains 16 residues. In DNA, the CDR3 is TGCGCCAGCAGCCTCATCGCCGCGGCAGCAACCTACGAGCAGTACTTC. Translation gives CASSLIAAAATYEQYF.

This sequence joins TRBV15 and TRBJ2-7; D is perhaps TRBD2 (6 bases). CDR1 is LNHNV and CDR2 is YYDKDF in the germline V gene (reference sequence). Trimming pared 3 bases from V and 0 bases from J, leaving 15 bases between. This CDR3 is 16 amino acids long. The CDR3 DNA sequence: TGTGCCACCAGCAGTGAGGGGCCTAGCGACTCCTACGAGCAGTACTTC. Translated: CATSSEGPSDSYEQYF.

The genes are TRBV12-3 or TRBV12-4 and TRBJ1-2; D unclear. V gave up 6 bases and J gave up 5 bases, with 16 bases separating them. The CDR3 runs 14 residues. The CDR3 loop reads CASRLTDPTYGYTF. The CDR3 DNA is TGTGCCAGCAGACTGACCGATCCGACATATGGCTACACCTTC.

This clonotype was observed a single time. This chain joins TRBV28 and TRBJ2-6, with 7 bases that match TRBD2. V trimming: 7 bases; J trimming: 2 bases; junction bases outside the gene matches: 14. This CDR3 contains 18 residues. Germline V gene sequence: CDR1 MDHEN, CDR2 SYDVKM. The CDR3 DNA follows: TGTGCCAGCACGGACTCTCAGCGGGGCCCACCTGGGGCCAACGTCCTGACTTTC. Its protein is CASTDSQRGPPGANVLTF.

This chain connects TRBV29-1 to TRBJ1-3, with no clear D. Germline CDR1 and CDR2: SQVTM and ANQGSEA. There are 15 residues in the CDR3. Between the trimmed V and J ends, which lost 0 bases and 0 bases, there was a span of 9 bases. The CDR3 DNA is TGCAGCGTTGAAGATCGCGTTCTCTCTGGAAACACCATATATTTT. The encoded protein is CSVEDRVLSGNTIYF.

This sequence joins TRBV30 and TRBJ2-7; possible D gene TRBD1, 6 bases. Germline V lookup: CDR1 GTSNPN, CDR2 SVGIG (reference sequence). The CDR3 covers 14 residues. V lost 0 bases and J 2 bases, leaving 11 bases between the germline ends. The CDR3 DNA sequence: TGTGCCTGGAGTGTACTATCAGGGGCCTACGAGCAGTACTTC. This translates into CAWSVLSGAYEQYF.

This chain connects TRBV19 to TRBJ2-7; 11 bases fit TRBD2. Unmatched junction bases numbered 2, after V lost 1 base and J lost 0 bases. Germline-derived CDR1 and CDR2 are LNHDA and SQIVND (reference sequence). This CDR3 comprises 16 residues. The CDR3 bases are TGTGCCAGTAGTATAGGGACTAGCGGGTCCTCCTACGAGCAGTACTTC. It codes for CASSIGTSGSSYEQYF.

V and J are TRBV7-3 and TRBJ1-2; D might be TRBD1 (5 bases). CDR3 size: 14 residues. The V gene lost 5 bases and the J gene lost 7 bases, with 17 bases spanning the gap. Germline V gene data show CDR1 as SGHTA and CDR2 as FQGTGA. CDR3 region: CASSPGPPGSGYTF. CDR3 DNA: TGTGCCAGCAGCCCGGGACCCCCCGGATCTGGCTACACCTTC.

This clonotype was recorded only once. The chain carries TRBV27 and TRBJ2-5; D is possibly TRBD2 (6 bases). V shed 5 bases and J shed 6 bases, with 22 bases lying between them. Germline V gene lookup returns CDR1 MNHEY and CDR2 SMNVEV (reference sequence). This CDR3 region has 16 residues. CDR3 DNA: TGTGCCAGCAGTCCTTTAGTCCCGCGGGGTAAGCAGACCCAGTACTTC. It encodes CASSPLVPRGKQTQYF.

This rearrangement joins TRBV7-2 to TRBJ2-4; 8 bases agree with TRBD1. CDR3 length: 17 amino acids. Germline V gives CDR1 SGHTA, CDR2 FQGNSA. The trim removed 5 bases at V and 1 base at J, leaving 10 bases unmatched. The CDR3 region has the DNA TGTGCCAGCAGCCCCCATGACAGGGGCCTCGCCAAAAACATTCAGTACTTC. Protein sequence: CASSPHDRGLAKNIQYF.

The CDR3 DNA is TGTGCCAGCAGTTTGGGACAGGGTAGGGTCTACGAGCAGTACTTC. Translation: CASSLGQGRVYEQYF. The chain links TRBV28 to TRBJ2-7; 9 nucleotides line up with TRBD1. The V gene's germline CDR1 is MDHEN and CDR2 SYDVKM. V lost 3 bases to trimming and J lost 3 bases; unmatched junction nucleotides: 6. The CDR3 spans 15 residues.

V is TRBV6-2 or TRBV6-3 and J is TRBJ2-7, with TRBD2 matching over 9 bases. Per germline, CDR1 MNHEY and CDR2 SVGEGT. This CDR3 spans 16 amino acids. V was clipped by 5 bases and J by 5 bases; unmatched bases: 13. This CDR3 reads CASSNAPEREAHEQYF. CDR3 nucleotide sequence: TGTGCCAGCAGTAACGCCCCGGAGCGGGAGGCCCACGAGCAGTACTTC.

About this clonotype itself: A read error may account for a junction end that differs from germline. J is TRBJ2-7 and V is TRBV15, with D perhaps being TRBD1 or TRBD2 (5 bases each). The CDR3 loop spans 16 amino acids. Germline assignment: CDR1 LNHNV and CDR2 YYDKDF (reference sequence). CDR3 residues: CATSRDSGALSYEQYF. The CDR3 region has the DNA TGTGCCACCAGTAGAGATTCCGGGGCGCTCTCCTACGAGCAGTACTTC. Based on the CDR3 plus reference TRBV15 and TRBJ2-7, the full variable domain is DAMVIQNPRYQVTQFGKPVTLSCSQTLNHNVMYWYQQKSSQAPKLLFHYYDKDFNNEADTPDNFQSRRPNTSFCFLDIRSPGLGDTAMYLCATSRDSGALSYEQYFGPGTRLTVT.

This chain links TRBV4-3 with TRBJ2-7, with D possibly called TRBD1 or TRBD2 (6 bases each). The V gene lost 4 bases and the J gene lost 4 bases, with 14 bases spanning the gap. CDR1 is LGHNA, CDR2 YSLEER, per germline. This CDR3 is 14 amino acids long. The CDR3 DNA reads as TGCGCCAGCAGCCCCGCCGGGGGCACATACGAGCAGTACTTC. It translates to CASSPAGGTYEQYF.

The rearrangement joins TRBV29-1 to TRBJ1-6, with D maybe TRBD1 (5 bases). The V and J ends lost 6 bases and 10 bases respectively, with 13 bases between them. Germline-derived CDR1 and CDR2 are SQVTM and ANQGSEA. The CDR3 contains 12 residues. CDR3 region: CSVADSGSPLHF. In nucleotides, the CDR3 is TGCAGCGTGGCTGACAGCGGCTCACCCCTCCACTTT.

This clonotype was recorded only once. The CDR3 loop is CSVVTDTDTQYF. The CDR3 coding sequence is TGCAGCGTTGTTACAGACACAGATACGCAGTATTTT. V gene TRBV29-1 combines with J gene TRBJ2-3, with no clear D. The CDR3 covers 12 residues. Trimming took off 4 bases at V and 2 bases at J, with 7 bases between the two ends. The germline V gene encodes CDR1 SQVTM and CDR2 ANQGSEA.

The chain recombines TRBV6-2 or TRBV6-3 with TRBJ2-7; 7 bases line up with TRBD2. Germline V gene data show CDR1 as MNHEY and CDR2 as SVGEGT. Trimming removed 2 bases from V and 0 bases from J; junction bases left unmatched: 4. The CDR3 sequence is 15 residues long. CDR3 region: CASSYLLAGSYEQYF. The DNA of the CDR3 is TGTGCCAGCAGTTACCTTTTAGCGGGCTCCTACGAGCAGTACTTC.

Only a few counts were recorded for this clonotype. The CDR3 region is CASSQGHLNTEAFF. The CDR3 DNA follows: TGTGCCAGCAGTCAGGGACACTTGAACACTGAAGCTTTCTTT. The genes are TRBV27 and TRBJ1-1, with TRBD1 as a possible D gene (6 bases). CDR3 size: 14 residues. Trimming removed 5 bases at V and 0 bases at J, with 10 bases between. Germline-derived CDR1 and CDR2 are MNHEY and SMNVEV (reference sequence).

This chain connects TRBV28 to TRBJ2-3, with D possibly called TRBD1 or TRBD2 (5 bases each). Per the germline V gene, CDR1 is MDHEN and CDR2 is SYDVKM. The V end was cut by 6 bases, the J end by 1 base, with 8 bases between. The CDR3 is 13 residues long. The CDR3 loop is CASRVGGTDTQYF. The CDR3 DNA follows: TGTGCCAGCAGGGTGGGGGGCACAGATACGCAGTATTTT.

In DNA, the CDR3 is TGTGCCAGCAGCCCAAGCCGGGCCTTGAACACTGAAGCTTTCTTT. Its translation is CASSPSRALNTEAFF. J is TRBJ1-1 and V is TRBV4-2, with no clear D. Trimming pared 4 bases from V and 0 bases from J, leaving 12 bases between. The CDR3 is made up of 15 amino acids. Germline CDR1 and CDR2: LGHNA and YNFKEQ.

The chain combines TRBV4-2 with TRBJ2-5, with 8 bases lining up with TRBD2. V lost 0 bases and J lost 0; bases outside the gene matches: 9. Germline values: CDR1 LGHNA, CDR2 YNFKEQ. The CDR3 consists of 18 residues. The CDR3 sequence: CASSQESIPSGYQETQYF. The CDR3 nucleotides are TGTGCCAGCAGCCAAGAGAGCATCCCTAGCGGGTACCAAGAGACCCAGTACTTC.

CDR3 sequence (DNA): TGCAGTGCTAGAGTGAGGGAAGCCAAAAACATTCAGTACTTC. This codes for CSARVREAKNIQYF. This chain links TRBV20-1 with TRBJ2-4; D is possibly TRBD2 (5 bases). Looked up from germline, CDR1 is DFQATT and CDR2 is SNEGSKA (reference sequence). The CDR3 is 14 residues long. V dropped 1 base and J dropped 0 bases, with 7 bases sitting between them.

This clonotype occurred once. The chain has TRBV6-5 and TRBJ1-4; D unresolved. Trimming cost V 2 bases and J 0 bases, with 10 bases left between them. The CDR3 length is 16 residues. CDR1 MNHEY and CDR2 SVGAGI come from the germline V gene. CDR3 sequence (DNA): TGTGCCAGCAGTTACCAGGCGGGAGCAACTAATGAAAAACTGTTTTTT. It encodes CASSYQAGATNEKLFF.

The chain's CDR3 is CATSRASNRNYEQYF. The CDR3 bases are TGTGCCACCAGCAGAGCTTCCAACAGGAACTACGAGCAGTACTTC. V is TRBV15 and J is TRBJ2-7, with D tentatively TRBD1 (5 bases). V was cut by 1 base and J by 3 bases, with 13 bases left in between. There are 15 residues in the CDR3. Germline V CDR1 and CDR2: LNHNV, YYDKDF (reference sequence).

The gene calls are TRBV5-1 and TRBJ1-1, with D possibly TRBD1 on 6 matching bases. The CDR3 totals 14 residues. The germline gives CDR1 SGHRS, CDR2 YFSETQ. V dropped 0 bases and J dropped 4 bases, with 10 bases sitting between them. CDR3 sequence: CASSLGGPPTEAFF. The CDR3 region has the DNA TGCGCCAGCAGCTTGGGGGGGCCTCCCACTGAAGCTTTCTTT.